This T cell receptor (beta chain) is from a study of graft-versus-host responses after intestinal transplantation. Study information: Induction with anti-thymocyte globulin, then tacrolimus and steroids for 2 to 3 years, was given to all recipients. Notes on the study in general: Some GvH clones were seen earlier in gut or blood, suggesting intestinal origin. Individuals who had graft-donor T cell macrochimerism had allografts that showed high graft-versus-host to host-versus-graft clonal ratios.

Measured with immunoSEQ multiplex PCR; TCRdb has only the in-frame clones, and not every one. The sample shows 29,000 or so clones, roughly 87% of them seen only once. Remarks on this clone: The target antigen is unknown.

Germline lookup yields CDR1 LGHNA and CDR2 YSLEER. The CDR3 runs 15 residues. V gave up 1 base and J gave up 2 bases; unmatched junction bases: 2. This TCR derives from a human patient who received an intestinal transplant, so some T cells may come from the graft donor. The chain links TRBV4-3 to TRBJ2-1, with 7 nucleotides matching TRBD2. The source material was PBMCs, sampled about 15 months after intestinal transplantation. The CDR3 protein is CASSQASGPYNEQFF. The DNA of the CDR3 is TGCGCCAGCAGCCAAGCTAGCGGACCCTACAATGAGCAGTTCTTC.